Sequencing of this T cell receptor (beta chain) was carried out in a study of blood T cell repertoires in COVID-19. Across the study: Collection of acute and convalescent COVID-19 samples took place in the United States, Italy and Spain. In each case, the material was cDNA or gDNA derived from T cells, B-cell-depleted T cells, or PBMCs.

The data were produced by immunoSEQ multiplex PCR, yet TCRdb's version contains in-frame clones alone and is incomplete. The sample lists about 78,000 clones; around nine tenths were seen once. The CDR3 covers 15 residues. Sample: peripheral blood. The J gene is TRBJ2-5, the V gene TRBV21-1; TRBD2 reflects the table's D call only, with no check against the DNA. TRBV21-1 is deemed a pseudogene. The source is a woman aged 55-70 years with acute or convalescent COVID-19. CDR3 residues: CASSTSGRAMETQYF. CDR3 nucleotide sequence: TGTGCCAGCAGCACCAGCGGGAGGGCCATGGAGACCCAGTACTTC.